The rows below give T cell receptor beta chains drawn from one sample of a study of cytomegalovirus exposure and HLA in healthy donors. This table comes from immunoSEQ multiplex PCR, and its TCRdb copy is limited to in-frame clones, with some not included. The ten most abundant clones cover 5.5% to 7.5% of a sample with under 200,000 clones. Sequencing was performed on PBMCs. These receptors were taken from a man aged 25 to 40 in good health and CMV-seronegative. CDR3s include the opening cysteine and the closing phenylalanine or tryptophan. The D gene is left open where the match is weak.

j_call d_call v_call cdr3_length cdr3_nt cdr3_aa
TRBJ2-4 . TRBV27 15 TGTGCCAGCAGTTTAAGCGGTGGAGCCAAAAACATTCAGTACTTC CASSLSGGAKNIQYF
TRBJ1-5 . TRBV5-6 14 TGTGCCAGCACCCTCGCGGGGGGGAATCAGCCCCAGCATTTT CASTLAGGNQPQHF
TRBJ1-6 TRBD1 TRBV15 15 TGTGCCACCAGCAGAGTTATACAGGGGGGCTCACCCCTCCACTTT CATSRVIQGGSPLHF
TRBJ1-2 . TRBV29-1 16 TGCAGCGTTGAACGAGGGTGGGGAGGGGTTAACTATGGCTACACCTTC CSVERGWGGVNYGYTF
TRBJ1-5 . TRBV2 15 TGTGCCAGCAGACCCAGGGGCTTAAGCAATCAGCCCCAGCATTTT CASRPRGLSNQPQHF
TRBJ2-2 . TRBV19 12 TGTGCCAGTAGTAGTCAAACCGGGGAGCTGTTTTTT CASSSQTGELFF
TRBJ2-3 . TRBV18 12 TGTGCCAGCTCATACCTTCGGGATACGCAGTATTTT CASSYLRDTQYF
TRBJ1-2 . TRBV7-8 15 TGTGCCAGCAGCTTAGTCGGCAGGGGCGACTATGGCTACACCTTC CASSLVGRGDYGYTF
TRBJ2-1 . TRBV6-4 15 TGTGCCAGCAGTCTTCGCGGGACGGAAGACGCTGAGCAGTTCTTC CASSLRGTEDAEQFF
TRBJ1-3 . TRBV13 16 TGTGCCAGCAGCCCCCTACCGACAGGTTCTGGAAACACCATATATTTT CASSPLPTGSGNTIYF
TRBJ1-1 . TRBV7-9 15 TGTGCCAGCAGTTTTTATAATACAGGTCGCACTGAAGCTTTCTTT CASSFYNTGRTEAFF
TRBJ1-1 TRBD1 TRBV10-2 13 TGCGCCAGCAGTGGGCAGGGGGCCTTGGAGGCTTTCTTT CASSGQGALEAFF
TRBJ2-7 . TRBV30 12 TGTGCCTGGATCGAGGGGGCGGGGGAGCAGTACTTC CAWIEGAGEQYF
TRBJ1-3 . TRBV7-6 15 TGTGCCAGCAGCTTAGGGGGGGGCGCAGGAAACACCATATATTTT CASSLGGGAGNTIYF
TRBJ1-1 . TRBV16 13 TGTGCCAGCAGCCTCTTGCGGGACACTGAAGCTTTCTTT CASSLLRDTEAFF
TRBJ1-5 TRBD1 TRBV7-2 15 TGTGCCAGCAGCTCACCGGACAGGGGAAGTCAGCCCCAGCATTTT CASSSPDRGSQPQHF
TRBJ2-7 TRBD1 TRBV7-9 11 TGTGCCAGTGACAGGGGGCATGAGCAGTACTTC CASDRGHEQYF
TRBJ1-1 . TRBV7-2 15 TGTGCCAGCAGCTTAGTGGCAGGGGAGAACACTGAAGCTTTCTTT CASSLVAGENTEAFF
TRBJ2-2 . TRBV27 14 TGTGCCAGCAGTTCGGGATTCGACACCGGGGAGCTGTTTTTT CASSSGFDTGELFF
TRBJ1-1 . TRBV7-2 11 TGTGCCAGCAGCTTAGCTAAGGAGGCTTTCTTT CASSLAKEAFF
TRBJ2-2 TRBD1 TRBV10-2 13 TGCGCCAGCAGCGGGACAGGGTCGGGGGAGCTGTTTTTT CASSGTGSGELFF
TRBJ2-2 TRBD2 TRBV9 16 TGTGCCAGCAGCGTAGCCAGCGGGGTGAACACCGGGGAGCTGTTTTTT CASSVASGVNTGELFF
TRBJ2-5 TRBD1 TRBV6-5 12 TGTGCCAGCCTCGGACAGGGAGAGACCCAGTACTTC CASLGQGETQYF
TRBJ1-2 TRBD1 TRBV28 17 TGTGCCAGCAGCGTTACCGTTCCGGGACAGCATAACTATGGCTACACCTTC CASSVTVPGQHNYGYTF
TRBJ1-2 TRBD1 TRBV4-2 15 TGTGCCAGCAGCCGGGGTACAGGGGAGGTAGGTGGCTACACCTTC CASSRGTGEVGGYTF
TRBJ2-5 TRBD1 TRBV28 15 TGTGCCAGCAGGACCCGACAGGGCCTCGGGGAGACCCAGTACTTC CASRTRQGLGETQYF
TRBJ1-1 TRBD1 TRBV5-8 14 TGTGCCAGCAACAAACAGGGGCCCAACACTGAAGCTTTCTTT CASNKQGPNTEAFF
TRBJ2-7 TRBD1 TRBV27 15 TGTGCCAGCAGTATCGACCGGGACAGGGGCTACGAGCAGTACTTC CASSIDRDRGYEQYF
TRBJ1-1 . TRBV29-1 12 TGCAGCGTTGGACATACGAACACTGAAGCTTTCTTT CSVGHTNTEAFF
TRBJ1-2 . TRBV5-1 14 TGCGCCAGCAGCACCCTAGACAGCCTTGGGGGCTACACCTTC CASSTLDSLGGYTF
TRBJ1-2 . TRBV30 13 TGTGCCTGGAGGAAGGACACGTCCTATGGCTACACCTTC CAWRKDTSYGYTF
TRBJ2-1 TRBD2 TRBV29-1 12 TGCAGCTTCCGGGGGGTCTACAATGAGCAGTTCTTC CSFRGVYNEQFF
TRBJ2-7 . TRBV6-1 13 TGTGCCAGCCGGGCGGAGGCACACTACGAGCAGTACTTC CASRAEAHYEQYF
TRBJ1-2 . TRBV7-9 15 TGTGCCAGCAGCGATAACAGGAATTCTAACTATGGCTACACCTTC CASSDNRNSNYGYTF
TRBJ2-5 . TRBV14 14 TGTGCCAGCAGCCAAGGGAACAGCCGAGAGACCCAGTACTTC CASSQGNSRETQYF